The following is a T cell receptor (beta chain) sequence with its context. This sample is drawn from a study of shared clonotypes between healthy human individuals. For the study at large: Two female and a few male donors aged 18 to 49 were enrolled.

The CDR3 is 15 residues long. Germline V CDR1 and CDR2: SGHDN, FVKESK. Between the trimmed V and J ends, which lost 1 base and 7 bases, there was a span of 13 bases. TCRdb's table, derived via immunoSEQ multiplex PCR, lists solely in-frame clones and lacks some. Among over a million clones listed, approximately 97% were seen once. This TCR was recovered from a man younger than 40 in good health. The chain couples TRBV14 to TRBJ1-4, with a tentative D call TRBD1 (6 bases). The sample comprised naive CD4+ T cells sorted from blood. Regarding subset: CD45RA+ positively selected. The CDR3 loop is CASSQGPGQSEKLFF. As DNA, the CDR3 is TGTGCCAGCAGCCAAGGACCTGGACAGAGTGAAAAACTGTTTTTT. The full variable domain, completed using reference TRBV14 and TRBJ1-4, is EAGVTQFPSHSVIEKGQTVTLRCDPISGHDNLYWYRRVMGKEIKFLLHFVKESKQDESGMPNNRFLAERTGGTYSTLKVQPAELEDSGVYFCASSQGPGQSEKLFFGSGTQLSVL.